The next 4 T cell receptor beta chains were all read from a single sample in a study of cytomegalovirus exposure and HLA in healthy donors. PCR amplification relied on 60 Vbeta primers (plus 13 Jbeta primers). Using immunoSEQ multiplex PCR, the repertoire was profiled, and TCRdb retains in-frame clones only, with some absent. The sample table includes 68,000 or so clones. Sequenced sample: PBMCs. The origin of the receptors is a boy aged 5-17 years in good health and CMV-seronegative.

The chain has TRBV7-3 and TRBJ2-6; the D gene is possibly TRBD1 (6 bases). The CDR3 sequence is 17 residues long. CDR1 and CDR2 (germline): SGHTA, FQGTGA. Trimming shortened V by 2 bases and J by 2 bases, and 13 bases separated the two germline ends. CDR3 sequence: CASSLHSTGTGANVLTF. The CDR3 DNA reads TGTGCCAGCAGCTTACACAGTACAGGGACTGGGGCCAACGTCCTGACTTTC.

The chain recombines TRBV5-1 with TRBJ2-3; D gene unclear. The CDR3 has 12 amino acids. Germline V gene sequence: CDR1 SGHRS, CDR2 YFSETQ. V gave up 2 bases and J gave up 3 bases, with 4 bases separating them. CDR3 loop: CASSFPTDTQYF. In DNA form, the CDR3 reads TGCGCCAGCAGCTTCCCAACAGATACGCAGTATTTT.

This chain links TRBV11-2 with TRBJ1-1, with D possibly being TRBD1 (5 bases). Trimming shortened V by 3 bases and J by 4 bases, and 9 bases separated the two germline ends. This CDR3 is 13 amino acids long. Germline V lookup: CDR1 SGHAT, CDR2 FQNNGV. CDR3 loop: CASSFGGGTEAFF. DNA of the CDR3: TGTGCCAGCAGCTTCGGGGGGGGCACTGAAGCTTTCTTT.

This rearrangement joins TRBV5-1 to TRBJ2-5; 14 nucleotides match TRBD2. Germline V gene lookup returns CDR1 SGHRS and CDR2 YFSETQ. Trimming took 0 bases from V and 6 from J; bases not matched to a gene: 4. This CDR3 contains 16 residues. The CDR3 DNA follows: TGCGCCAGCAGCTTGGGACTAGCGGGGGGGCCACAGACCCAGTACTTC. It encodes CASSLGLAGGPQTQYF.